A single sample is the source of the 4 T cell receptor beta chains below, sequenced in a study of blood T cell repertoires in COVID-19. Assay: immunoSEQ multiplex PCR; the TCRdb copy retains only in-frame clones and omits some. This repertoire shows about 56,000 clones, roughly nine tenths found once; its top ten account for roughly 20%. Sequencing was done on a sample of peripheral blood. The receptors derive from a human donor in a cohort sampled during active COVID-19.

This chain uses TRBV6-2 or TRBV6-3 with TRBJ1-2; D is undetermined. V was pared by 3 bases and J by 2 bases, with 4 bases between. CDR3 length equals 12 residues. Germline CDR1 reads MNHEY; CDR2 reads SVGEGT. CDR3 in amino acids: CASSYTNYGYTF. DNA of the CDR3: TGTGCCAGCAGTTATACAAACTATGGCTACACCTTC.

The chain links TRBV21-1 to TRBJ2-2; the table gives TRBD1 as D, unverified against the DNA. TRBV21-1 is labeled a pseudogene. The CDR3 is made up of 17 amino acids. Here the CDR3 reads CASSKAGRGHSTGELFF. The CDR3 DNA sequence: TGTGCCAGCAGCAAAGCGGGAAGGGGACACTCCACCGGGGAGCTGTTTTTT.

This chain joins TRBV7-9 and TRBJ1-1; D is uncertain. The CDR3 length is 15 residues. Trimming left V 3 bases short and J 1 base short, with 12 bases between. Germline values: CDR1 SEHNR, CDR2 FQNEAQ (reference sequence). CDR3 region: CASSFGRTQNTEAFF. CDR3 DNA sequence: TGTGCCAGCAGCTTTGGTCGGACTCAGAACACTGAAGCTTTCTTT.

The rearrangement uses TRBV6-4 and TRBJ2-4; 7 bases are shared with TRBD1. Germline V lookup: CDR1 MRHNA, CDR2 SNTAGT. The CDR3 covers 17 residues. Trimming removed 6 bases from V and 6 bases from J; junction bases left unmatched: 17. This CDR3 is CASRRTGRGGSRNIQYF. DNA of the CDR3: TGTGCCAGCAGGCGGACAGGCAGAGGGGGATCGAGAAACATTCAGTACTTC.